A selection of T cell receptor beta chains follows, all from one sample in a study of identical twins. TCRdb re-analysed the 5' RACE reads in MiXCR, keeping a single row per CDR3 protein. There are around 1.7 million distinct CDR3 sequences in the sample; around a third occur only once, and more than 0.25% lies in the top ten. Sequencing input: cord blood. These TCRs come from a newborn girl in good health. The CDR3 runs from the conserved cysteine through the conserved F or W. Fields, in order: V gene, clone size, J gene, D gene, CDR3 length, CDR3 protein, CDR3 DNA. The D gene is left open where the match is weak. Not all rows give a size; the values are once, few, many and, for expanded clones, a class.

v_gene: TRBV5-1
abundance: -
j_gene: TRBJ1-6
d_gene: -
len: 15
CDR3aa: CASSLEDVTNSPLHF
CDR3nt: TGCGCCAGCAGCCTTGAGGATGTAACTAATTCACCCCTCCACTTT

v_gene: TRBV28
abundance: few
j_gene: TRBJ2-5
d_gene: TRBD2
len: 15
CDR3aa: CASRHGLAGKETQYF
CDR3nt: TGTGCCAGCAGACATGGACTAGCGGGGAAAGAGACCCAGTACTTC

v_gene: TRBV3-1
abundance: -
j_gene: TRBJ2-3
d_gene: -
len: 15
CDR3aa: CASSQASEYPDTQYF
CDR3nt: TGTGCCAGCAGCCAAGCATCTGAGTATCCAGATACGCAGTATTTT

v_gene: TRBV2
abundance: -
j_gene: TRBJ1-5
d_gene: -
len: 17
CDR3aa: CASSEEVPAYSNQPQHF
CDR3nt: TGTGCCAGCAGTGAAGAGGTCCCAGCTTATAGCAATCAGCCCCAGCATTTT

v_gene: TRBV7-8
abundance: few
j_gene: TRBJ1-2
d_gene: -
len: 13
CDR3aa: CASSLRPTWGYTF
CDR3nt: TGTGCCAGCAGCTTAAGACCGACCTGGGGCTACACCTTC

v_gene: TRBV4-2
abundance: few
j_gene: TRBJ2-3
d_gene: -
len: 16
CDR3aa: CASSRYPEGSTDTQYF
CDR3nt: TGTGCCAGCAGCCGATACCCGGAGGGTAGCACAGATACGCAGTATTTT

v_gene: TRBV4-1
abundance: -
j_gene: TRBJ1-1
d_gene: -
len: 15
CDR3aa: CASSQTGPGSAEAFF
CDR3nt: TGCGCCAGCAGCCAAACGGGCCCTGGGTCGGCTGAAGCTTTCTTT

v_gene: TRBV20-1
abundance: -
j_gene: TRBJ2-3
d_gene: TRBD2
len: 15
CDR3aa: CSAPPGLARSDTQYF
CDR3nt: TGCAGTGCTCCACCGGGACTAGCTCGTTCGGATACGCAGTATTTT

v_gene: TRBV12-3/TRBV12-4
abundance: -
j_gene: TRBJ2-3
d_gene: -
len: 15
CDR3aa: CASSWTRTLPDTQYF
CDR3nt: TGTGCCAGCAGCTGGACCAGGACTCTACCGGATACGCAGTATTTT

v_gene: TRBV20-1
abundance: -
j_gene: TRBJ1-5
d_gene: -
len: 14
CDR3aa: CSARQPESNQPQHF
CDR3nt: TGCAGTGCTAGACAGCCCGAGAGCAATCAGCCCCAGCATTTT

v_gene: TRBV28
abundance: few
j_gene: TRBJ2-1
d_gene: -
len: 12
CDR3aa: CASSPGFGEQFF
CDR3nt: TGTGCCAGCAGTCCCGGGTTTGGGGAGCAGTTCTTC

v_gene: TRBV2
abundance: -
j_gene: TRBJ2-7
d_gene: TRBD2
len: 15
CDR3aa: CASSERGVPYNEQYF
CDR3nt: TGTGCCAGCAGTGAGCGGGGGGTACCCTACAATGAGCAGTACTTC

v_gene: TRBV24-1
abundance: -
j_gene: TRBJ2-3
d_gene: TRBD2
len: 15
CDR3aa: CATSASGTILGTQYF
CDR3nt: TGTGCCACCAGTGCCTCCGGGACTATCCTTGGTACGCAGTATTTT

v_gene: TRBV5-1
abundance: few
j_gene: TRBJ1-1
d_gene: TRBD1
len: 16
CDR3aa: CASSLLHDRGNTEAFF
CDR3nt: TGCGCCAGCAGCCTACTTCACGACAGGGGGAACACTGAAGCTTTCTTT

v_gene: TRBV7-9
abundance: -
j_gene: TRBJ1-2
d_gene: TRBD1
len: 13
CDR3aa: CASSFGTAHGYTF
CDR3nt: TGTGCCAGCAGCTTCGGGACAGCGCATGGCTACACCTTC

v_gene: TRBV3-1
abundance: -
j_gene: TRBJ1-2
d_gene: -
len: 14
CDR3aa: CASSQGTAWGGYTF
CDR3nt: TGTGCCAGCAGCCAAGGGACCGCCTGGGGTGGCTACACCTTC

v_gene: TRBV6-5
abundance: few
j_gene: TRBJ2-5
d_gene: -
len: 14
CDR3aa: CASSYRAGQETQYF
CDR3nt: TGTGCCAGCAGTTACAGAGCAGGGCAAGAGACCCAGTACTTC

v_gene: TRBV7-8
abundance: few
j_gene: TRBJ2-1
d_gene: -
len: 15
CDR3aa: CASSPGRAERNEQFF
CDR3nt: TGTGCCAGCAGCCCGGGACGCGCAGAGAGGAATGAGCAGTTCTTC

v_gene: TRBV5-1
abundance: many
j_gene: TRBJ2-7
d_gene: -
len: 13
CDR3aa: CASSWALSYEQYF
CDR3nt: TGCGCCAGCAGCTGGGCCCTCTCCTACGAGCAGTACTTC

v_gene: TRBV20-1
abundance: -
j_gene: TRBJ2-1
d_gene: TRBD2
len: 15
CDR3aa: CSGAPTSGSYNEQFF
CDR3nt: TGCAGTGGCGCCCCTACTAGCGGCTCCTACAATGAGCAGTTCTTC

v_gene: TRBV20-1
abundance: few
j_gene: TRBJ2-7
d_gene: -
len: 14
CDR3aa: CSAGVAGSSYEQYF
CDR3nt: TGCAGTGCTGGGGTGGCCGGGAGCTCCTACGAGCAGTACTTC

v_gene: TRBV4-1
abundance: few
j_gene: TRBJ2-5
d_gene: -
len: 15
CDR3aa: CASSQVTGNQETQYF
CDR3nt: TGCGCCAGCAGCCAAGTTACCGGAAATCAAGAGACCCAGTACTTC

v_gene: TRBV3-1
abundance: -
j_gene: TRBJ2-1
d_gene: -
len: 13
CDR3aa: CASSQDMPGEQFF
CDR3nt: TGTGCCAGCAGCCAAGACATGCCGGGTGAGCAGTTCTTC

v_gene: TRBV10-3
abundance: few
j_gene: TRBJ1-2
d_gene: -
len: 13
CDR3aa: CAISGGTQEGYTF
CDR3nt: TGTGCCATCAGTGGAGGGACCCAGGAAGGCTACACCTTC

v_gene: TRBV7-9
abundance: -
j_gene: TRBJ1-1
d_gene: -
len: 14
CDR3aa: CASSPPPGRTEAFF
CDR3nt: TGTGCCAGCAGCCCTCCACCCGGACGGACTGAAGCTTTCTTT

v_gene: TRBV20-1
abundance: few
j_gene: TRBJ2-3
d_gene: TRBD2
len: 15
CDR3aa: CSALTGTSGTDTQYF
CDR3nt: TGCAGTGCGCTCACCGGGACTAGCGGGACAGATACGCAGTATTTT

v_gene: TRBV12-3/TRBV12-4
abundance: -
j_gene: TRBJ2-7
d_gene: -
len: 13
CDR3aa: CASSLGSGAEQYF
CDR3nt: TGTGCCAGCAGTTTAGGGTCAGGGGCCGAGCAGTACTTC

v_gene: TRBV10-3
abundance: -
j_gene: TRBJ1-1
d_gene: -
len: 16
CDR3aa: CAISESWRGSGTEAFF
CDR3nt: TGTGCCATCAGTGAGTCGTGGAGGGGGTCAGGCACTGAAGCTTTCTTT

v_gene: TRBV24-1
abundance: few
j_gene: TRBJ2-3
d_gene: -
len: 12
CDR3aa: CATSMQADTQYF
CDR3nt: TGTGCCACCAGCATGCAGGCAGATACGCAGTATTTT

v_gene: TRBV10-3
abundance: few
j_gene: TRBJ2-1
d_gene: -
len: 17
CDR3aa: CAISASVGWGTYNEQFF
CDR3nt: TGTGCCATCAGTGCTTCGGTTGGGTGGGGGACCTACAATGAGCAGTTCTTC

v_gene: TRBV2
abundance: -
j_gene: TRBJ2-5
d_gene: TRBD2
len: 15
CDR3aa: CASRGGTRPYNEQYF
CDR3nt: TGTGCCAGCAGGGGCGGGACTAGACCTTACAATGAGCAGTACTTC

v_gene: TRBV27
abundance: -
j_gene: TRBJ1-5
d_gene: -
len: 15
CDR3aa: CASSRNLGGNQPQHF
CDR3nt: TGTGCCAGCAGTCGAAATCTCGGGGGAAATCAGCCCCAGCATTTT

v_gene: TRBV12-3/TRBV12-4
abundance: -
j_gene: TRBJ1-4
d_gene: TRBD1
len: 16
CDR3aa: CASSSPDRALNEKLFF
CDR3nt: TGTGCCAGCAGTTCTCCAGACAGGGCCCTTAATGAAAAACTGTTTTTT

v_gene: TRBV29-1
abundance: -
j_gene: TRBJ1-3
d_gene: -
len: 13
CDR3aa: CSVGGDAGNTIYF
CDR3nt: TGCAGCGTTGGCGGGGACGCTGGAAACACCATATATTTT

v_gene: TRBV25-1
abundance: few
j_gene: TRBJ1-1
d_gene: -
len: 16
CDR3aa: CASSERRLDGYTEAFF
CDR3nt: TGTGCCAGCAGTGAACGTCGTTTAGACGGCTACACTGAAGCTTTCTTT

v_gene: TRBV7-2
abundance: -
j_gene: TRBJ2-2
d_gene: TRBD2
len: 17
CDR3aa: CASSLFGLAGLTGELFF
CDR3nt: TGTGCCAGCAGCTTATTTGGCCTAGCGGGGCTCACCGGGGAGCTGTTTTTT

v_gene: TRBV20-1
abundance: -
j_gene: TRBJ2-1
d_gene: -
len: 12
CDR3aa: CSARYYYNEQVF
CDR3nt: TGCAGTGCTAGGTACTACTACAATGAGCAGGTCTTC